This TCR beta chain was profiled in a study of tumor-infiltrating lymphocytes in primary liver carcinoma. Notes on the study in general: Tumors significantly exceeded blood in top-250-clone fraction (p = 0.039). No comparison of CD4+ and CD8+ repertoires was made, since the samples were bulk unsorted.

This CDR3 spans 16 amino acids. CDR1 is MNHEY, CDR2 SVGAGI, per germline. This clonotype has a single count. Its antigen is as yet unknown. Germline is not matched at one junction end, which may reflect a read error. The source of the blood RNA was unsorted whole blood, and germline DNA was extracted as well. Preoperatively, peripheral blood was drawn, approximately 4 milliliters in total. Production of TCR beta cDNA used approximately 0.45 ug total RNA together with a constant-region primer. Employing slightly modified ARM-PCR, three nested multiplex PCR rounds were run, and these gave rise to the TCR beta libraries. Primers for the first two PCR rounds were TRBV1-TRBV30 forward primers and a C-beta reverse primer (around 11 cycles per round). TCRdb reprocessed the multiplex PCR reads via MiXCR and lists one record per CDR3 protein. The sample consists of about 320,000 distinct CDR3 sequences, more than 55% of them appearing once.

The source is a middle-aged man with primary liver carcinoma and hepatitis B virus infection. Sequenced input: peripheral blood. The J gene is TRBJ2-6, the V gene TRBV6-5; TRBD2 is a possible D gene (6 bases). Here the CDR3 reads CASGGGLRSGANVPTF. The CDR3 nucleotides are TGTGCCAGCGGTGGGGGACTGCGCTCTGGGGCCAACGTCCCGACTTTC.